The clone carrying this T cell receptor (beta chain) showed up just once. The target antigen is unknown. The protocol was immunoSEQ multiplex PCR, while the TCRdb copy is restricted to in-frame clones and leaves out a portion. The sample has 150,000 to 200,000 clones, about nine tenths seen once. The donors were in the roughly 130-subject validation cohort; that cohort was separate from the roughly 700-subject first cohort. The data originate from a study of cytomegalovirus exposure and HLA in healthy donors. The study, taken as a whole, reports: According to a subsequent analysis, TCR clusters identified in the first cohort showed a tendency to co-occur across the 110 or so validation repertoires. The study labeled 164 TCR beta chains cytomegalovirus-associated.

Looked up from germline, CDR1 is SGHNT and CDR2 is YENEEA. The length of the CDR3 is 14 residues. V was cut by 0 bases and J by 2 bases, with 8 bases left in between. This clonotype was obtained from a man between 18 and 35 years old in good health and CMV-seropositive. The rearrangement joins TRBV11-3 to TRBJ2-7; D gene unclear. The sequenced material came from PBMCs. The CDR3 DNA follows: TGTGCCAGCAGCTTAGACCACAACACCTACGAGCAGTACTTC. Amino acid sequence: CASSLDHNTYEQYF.